The following is a T cell receptor (delta chain) sequence with its context. Which antigen it targets is not known. This may stem from a read error, because a much larger clone lies one nucleotide away. Libraries were built with RT-PCR. TCRdb records Illumina MiSeq as the sequencer. Clone calls in TCRdb were regenerated from the public reads with CATT, after which identical DNA sequences shared one row. This sample lists fewer than 3,000 delta-chain clones; 2.7% were detected once. The ten largest clones represent about a fifth of the sample. This entry belongs to a study of gamma-delta T cells after stem cell transplantation (TCRdb year 2016). In the germline V gene, CDR1 corresponds to GEAIGNYY and CDR2 to EKD. V has 0 bases trimmed and J has 2 bases trimmed; junction bases matching no gene number 17. From cysteine to phenylalanine, the CDR3 is 20 amino acids long. The kept DNA is CDR3 alone, 60 bases in frame from the first base.

This chain is built from TRDV2 and TRDJ1; TRDD3 fits 10 bases in the junction. The sample comprised gamma-delta T cells. This TCR derives from a human donor. It is not recorded whose cells these are; they may come from a transplant donor. The sequence in DNA is TGTGCCTGTGACACCATTCCTACGGGGGATACGCGGGTGGGAACCGATAAACTCATCTTT. It translates to CACDTIPTGDTRVGTDKLIF.